The rows below give T cell receptor beta chains drawn from one sample of a study of CD8 T cells in ankylosing spondylitis. A single record per CDR3 protein comes from TCRdb applying MiXCR to the 5' RACE reads. The sample lists 300,000 to 400,000 distinct CDR3 sequences; about 15% were seen once. The sample consisted of blood, either unsorted or a sorted T cell fraction (not recorded which). The source is a male donor with ankylosing spondylitis or in good health (not recorded which). CDR3s include the opening cysteine and the closing phenylalanine or tryptophan. A D gene is named only where the DNA matches it firmly. The size of a clone is reported for some rows only, either as once, few or many, or as a class for expanded clones.

-	TRBV3-1	-	TRBJ2-7	TGTGCCAGCAGCCAAGATCGGACTACTCGGGAGCAGTACTTC	CASSQDRTTREQYF
-	TRBV5-1	-	TRBJ2-3	TGCGCCAGCAGCTTGAGCGGCAGGGCCACAGATACGCAGTATTTT	CASSLSGRATDTQYF
few	TRBV5-1	-	TRBJ1-5	TGCGCCAGCAGCCCTTCCGGGGACAGCAATCAGCCCCAGCATTTT	CASSPSGDSNQPQHF
few	TRBV3-1	-	TRBJ2-7	TGTGCCAGCAGCCAAGGGGCAGCTTCCTACGAGCAGTACTTC	CASSQGAASYEQYF
many	TRBV14	-	TRBJ1-3	TGTGCCAGCAGCCTACGACAGTTCTCTGGAAACACCATATATTTT	CASSLRQFSGNTIYF
few	TRBV7-2	-	TRBJ1-2	TGTGCCAGCAACCCGGGGGGCTGGGGCAATGGCTACACCTTC	CASNPGGWGNGYTF
-	TRBV29-1	TRBD2	TRBJ2-5	TGCAGCTTACGGGACAGCGGGAGGGGTGAGACCCAGTACTTC	CSLRDSGRGETQYF
few	TRBV12-3/TRBV12-4	TRBD2	TRBJ2-3	TGTGCCAGCAGTTTTGGGCTAGCGGGACGCACAGATACGCAGTATTTT	CASSFGLAGRTDTQYF
-	TRBV27	TRBD2	TRBJ2-7	TGTGCCAGCAGTAACAGCGGGAGGGCCTCCTACGAGCAGTACTTC	CASSNSGRASYEQYF
many	TRBV10-2	TRBD1	TRBJ1-4	TGCGCCAGCTCGACAGGGTGGAATGAAAAACTGTTTTTT	CASSTGWNEKLFF
-	TRBV11-2	-	TRBJ2-3	TGTGCCAGCAGCTTAGGCGAGGTCTTAGATACGCAGTATTTT	CASSLGEVLDTQYF
many	TRBV12-3/TRBV12-4	TRBD1	TRBJ1-1	TGTGCCAGCAGAACTACAGGGGAGACTGAAGCTTTCTTT	CASRTTGETEAFF
many	TRBV4-1	-	TRBJ2-5	TGCGCCAGCCGGCCCCAGAGGGGACAATTCCAAGAGACCCAGTACTTC	CASRPQRGQFQETQYF
many	TRBV29-1	-	TRBJ2-2	TGCAGCGTCGACAGTTCGAACACCGGGGAGCTGTTTTTT	CSVDSSNTGELFF
few	TRBV12-3/TRBV12-4	TRBD2	TRBJ2-3	TGTGCCAGCAGTTATCAGGGACTAGCCCCAGATACGCAGTATTTT	CASSYQGLAPDTQYF
few	TRBV12-3/TRBV12-4	TRBD2	TRBJ2-1	TGTGCCAGCGGAGGACTAGCGGAATACAATGAGCAGTTCTTC	CASGGLAEYNEQFF
-	TRBV29-1	-	TRBJ2-2	TGCAGCACCAGGGAGTGGAACACCGGGGAGCTGTTTTTT	CSTREWNTGELFF
many	TRBV5-1	-	TRBJ2-2	TGCGCCAGCAGCACGGGGACCTCGACCACCGGGGAGCTGTTTTTT	CASSTGTSTTGELFF
few	TRBV16	TRBD1	TRBJ2-7	TGTGCCAGCAGCCAATACGGACAGGGAGTCCACGAGCAGTACTTC	CASSQYGQGVHEQYF
few	TRBV7-9	-	TRBJ2-1	TGTGCCAGCAGCTTATGGGAGTCCGTCTCCTACAATGAGCAGTTCTTC	CASSLWESVSYNEQFF
-	TRBV12-3/TRBV12-4	TRBD2	TRBJ2-5	TGTGCCTTCTGTTTAAGGACTAGCGGACACGCGATGGGAAAGACCCAGTACTTC	CAFCLRTSGHAMGKTQYF
few	TRBV27	-	TRBJ1-1	TGTGCCAGCCAACCATCCAGGGCTCGGGCTGAAGCTTTCTTT	CASQPSRARAEAFF
few	TRBV29-1	-	TRBJ2-1	TGCAGCGTTGAAGATCCCCCGGAGGAGTTCTTC	CSVEDPPEEFF
once	TRBV6-5	-	TRBJ2-7	TGTGCCAGCAGTTACGGGATGGGGCCCTACGAGCAGTACTTC	CASSYGMGPYEQYF
-	TRBV3-1	-	TRBJ2-5	TGTGCCAGCAGCCAATCGGGACGGGGAAAATCGGCAGAGACCCAGTACTTC	CASSQSGRGKSAETQYF
-	TRBV19	TRBD1	TRBJ2-7	TGTGCCAGTAGCACAGGGGGTTTCTACGAGCAGTACTTC	CASSTGGFYEQYF
many	TRBV12-3/TRBV12-4	-	TRBJ2-2	TGTGCCAGCCGAGCTTGGGGGGAGCTGTTTTTT	CASRAWGELFF
-	TRBV3-1	TRBD2	TRBJ2-7	TGTGCCAGCAGCCAAGATGGGACTAGAGCCTACGAGCAGTACTTC	CASSQDGTRAYEQYF
few	TRBV7-2	-	TRBJ2-7	TGTGCCAGCAGACCACTAACCTCCGAGCAGTACTTC	CASRPLTSEQYF
-	TRBV3-1	-	TRBJ1-2	TGTGCCAGCAGCGGGGGATCCGCTAGCGGCTACACCTTC	CASSGGSASGYTF
-	TRBV10-1	-	TRBJ2-1	TGCGCCAGCAGTGACCAAATTAGCGCAAGGGAGTTCTTC	CASSDQISAREFF
-	TRBV6-2/TRBV6-3	-	TRBJ2-5	TGTGCCACCTATAGATCCGGGTACCAAGAGACCCAGTACTTC	CATYRSGYQETQYF
few	TRBV5-1	TRBD1	TRBJ1-1	TGCGCCAGCAGCTTGGCCCTCAGGGGGAAAACTGAAGCTTTCTTT	CASSLALRGKTEAFF
-	TRBV7-2	-	TRBJ2-7	TGTGCCAGCAGCCTAAGGAAAGGGCGGTACGAGCAGTACTTC	CASSLRKGRYEQYF